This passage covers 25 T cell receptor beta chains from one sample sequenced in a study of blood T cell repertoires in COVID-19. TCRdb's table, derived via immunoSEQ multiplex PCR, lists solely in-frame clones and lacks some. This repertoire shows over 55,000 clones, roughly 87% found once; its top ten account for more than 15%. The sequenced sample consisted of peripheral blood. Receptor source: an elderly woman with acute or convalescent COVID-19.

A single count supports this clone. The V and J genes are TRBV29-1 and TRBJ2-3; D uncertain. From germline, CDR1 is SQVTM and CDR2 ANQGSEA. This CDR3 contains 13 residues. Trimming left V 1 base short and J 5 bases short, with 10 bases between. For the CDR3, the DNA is TGCAGCGTTGAAGGGGCAGTTAGAGATACGCAGTATTTT. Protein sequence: CSVEGAVRDTQYF.

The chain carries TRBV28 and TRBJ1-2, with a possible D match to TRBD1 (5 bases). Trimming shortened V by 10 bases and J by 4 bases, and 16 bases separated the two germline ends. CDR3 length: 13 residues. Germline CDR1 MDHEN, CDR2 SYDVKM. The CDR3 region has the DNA TGTGCCACCAGACAGTCCGGTAGCTATGGCTACACCTTC. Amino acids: CATRQSGSYGYTF.

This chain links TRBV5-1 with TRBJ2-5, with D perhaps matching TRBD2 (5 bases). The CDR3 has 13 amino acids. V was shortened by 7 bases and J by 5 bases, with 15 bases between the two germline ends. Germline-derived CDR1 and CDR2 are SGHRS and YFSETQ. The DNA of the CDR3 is TGCGCCAGCCAGCTAGAGGGATTGGAGACCCAGTACTTC. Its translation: CASQLEGLETQYF.

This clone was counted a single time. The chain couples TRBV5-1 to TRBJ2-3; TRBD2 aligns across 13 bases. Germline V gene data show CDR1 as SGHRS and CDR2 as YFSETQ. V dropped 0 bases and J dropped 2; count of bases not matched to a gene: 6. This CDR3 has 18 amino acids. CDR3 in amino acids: CASSLGGLAGVNTDTQYF. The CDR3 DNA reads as TGCGCCAGCAGCTTGGGAGGACTAGCGGGAGTCAACACAGATACGCAGTATTTT.

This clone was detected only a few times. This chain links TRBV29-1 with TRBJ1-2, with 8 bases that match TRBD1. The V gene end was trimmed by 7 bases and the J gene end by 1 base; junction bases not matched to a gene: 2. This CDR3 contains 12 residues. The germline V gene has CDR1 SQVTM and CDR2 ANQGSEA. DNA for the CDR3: TGCAGCGCAGACAGGGGTAACTATGGCTACACCTTC. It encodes CSADRGNYGYTF.

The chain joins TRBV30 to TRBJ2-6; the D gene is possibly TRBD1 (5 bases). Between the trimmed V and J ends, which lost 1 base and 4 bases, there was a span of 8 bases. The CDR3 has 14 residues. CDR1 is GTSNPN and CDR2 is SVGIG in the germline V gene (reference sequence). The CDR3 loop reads CAWSAGPGANVLTF. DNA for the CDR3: TGTGCCTGGAGTGCAGGGCCCGGGGCCAACGTCCTGACTTTC.

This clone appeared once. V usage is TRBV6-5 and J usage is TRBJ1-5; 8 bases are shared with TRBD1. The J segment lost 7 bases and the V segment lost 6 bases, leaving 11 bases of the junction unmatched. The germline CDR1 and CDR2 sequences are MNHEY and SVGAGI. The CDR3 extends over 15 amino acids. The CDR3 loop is CASSIAGGFGQPQHF. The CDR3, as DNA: TGTGCCAGCAGCATAGCAGGGGGCTTCGGGCAGCCCCAGCATTTT.

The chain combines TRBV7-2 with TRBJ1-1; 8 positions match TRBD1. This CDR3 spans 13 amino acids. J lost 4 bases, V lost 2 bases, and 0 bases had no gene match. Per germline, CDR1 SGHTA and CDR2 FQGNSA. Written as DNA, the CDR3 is TGTGCCAGCAGCTTAACAGGGGGCACTGAAGCTTTCTTT. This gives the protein CASSLTGGTEAFF. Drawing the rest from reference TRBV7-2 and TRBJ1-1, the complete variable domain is GAGVSQSPSNKVTEKGKDVELRCDPISGHTALYWYRQSLGQGLEFLIYFQGNSAPDKSGLPSDRFSAERTGGSVSTLTIQRTQQEDSAVYLCASSLTGGTEAFFGQGTRLTVV.

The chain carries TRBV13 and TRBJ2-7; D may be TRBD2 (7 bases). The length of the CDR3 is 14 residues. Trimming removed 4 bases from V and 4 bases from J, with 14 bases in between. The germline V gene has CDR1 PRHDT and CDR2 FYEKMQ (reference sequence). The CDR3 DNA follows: TGTGCCAGCAGCTCCCCGGGGGGCGGGTACGAGCAGTACTTC. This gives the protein CASSSPGGGYEQYF.

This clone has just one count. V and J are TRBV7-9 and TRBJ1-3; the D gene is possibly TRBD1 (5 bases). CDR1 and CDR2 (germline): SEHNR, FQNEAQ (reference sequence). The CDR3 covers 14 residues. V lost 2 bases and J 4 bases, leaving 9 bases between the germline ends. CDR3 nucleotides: TGTGCCAGCAGCTTAACAGGCAAAGGAAACACCATATATTTT. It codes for CASSLTGKGNTIYF.

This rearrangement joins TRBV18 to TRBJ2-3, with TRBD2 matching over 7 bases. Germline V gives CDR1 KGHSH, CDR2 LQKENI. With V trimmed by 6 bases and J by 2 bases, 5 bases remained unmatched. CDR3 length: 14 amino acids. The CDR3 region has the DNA TGTGCCAGCTCCCCCACTAGCGCCACAGATACGCAGTATTTT. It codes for CASSPTSATDTQYF.

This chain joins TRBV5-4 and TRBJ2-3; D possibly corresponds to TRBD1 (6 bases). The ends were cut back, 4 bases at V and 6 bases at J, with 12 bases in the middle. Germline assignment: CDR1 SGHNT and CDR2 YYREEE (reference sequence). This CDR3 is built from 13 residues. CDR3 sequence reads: CASSRDNRDTQYF. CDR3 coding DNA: TGTGCCAGCAGCCGGGACAATAGGGATACGCAGTATTTT.

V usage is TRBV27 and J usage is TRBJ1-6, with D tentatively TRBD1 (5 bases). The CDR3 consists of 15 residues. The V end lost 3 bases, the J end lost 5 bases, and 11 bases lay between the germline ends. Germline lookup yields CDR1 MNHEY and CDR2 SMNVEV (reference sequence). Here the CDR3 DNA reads TGTGCCAGCAGTTTCCAGGGTCTAGATAATTCACCCCTCCACTTT. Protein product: CASSFQGLDNSPLHF.

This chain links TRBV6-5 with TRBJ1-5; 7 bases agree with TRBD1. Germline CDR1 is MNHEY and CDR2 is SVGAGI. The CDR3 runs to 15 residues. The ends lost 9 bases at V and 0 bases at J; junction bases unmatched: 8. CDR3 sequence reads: CASLLTGNSNQPQHF. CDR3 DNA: TGTGCCAGTTTATTGACAGGGAATAGCAATCAGCCCCAGCATTTT.

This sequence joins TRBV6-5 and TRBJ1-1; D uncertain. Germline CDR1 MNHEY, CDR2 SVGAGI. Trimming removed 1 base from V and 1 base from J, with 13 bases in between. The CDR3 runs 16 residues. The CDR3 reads CASSYYQNLANTEAFF. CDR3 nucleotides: TGTGCCAGCAGTTACTACCAGAATCTAGCGAACACTGAAGCTTTCTTT.

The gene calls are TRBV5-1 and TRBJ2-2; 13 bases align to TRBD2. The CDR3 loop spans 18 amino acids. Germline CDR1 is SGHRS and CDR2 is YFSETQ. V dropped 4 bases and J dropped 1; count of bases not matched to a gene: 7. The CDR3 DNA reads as TGCGCCAGCAGCGCTTCACTAGCGGGGGGGCTGAACACCGGGGAGCTGTTTTTT. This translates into CASSASLAGGLNTGELFF.

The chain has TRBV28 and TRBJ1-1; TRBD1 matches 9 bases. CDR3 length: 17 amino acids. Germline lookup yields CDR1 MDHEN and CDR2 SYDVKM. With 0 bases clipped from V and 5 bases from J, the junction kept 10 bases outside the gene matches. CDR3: CASSLWNTGGRWTEAFF. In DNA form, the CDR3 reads TGTGCCAGCAGTTTATGGAACACAGGGGGCCGATGGACTGAAGCTTTCTTT.

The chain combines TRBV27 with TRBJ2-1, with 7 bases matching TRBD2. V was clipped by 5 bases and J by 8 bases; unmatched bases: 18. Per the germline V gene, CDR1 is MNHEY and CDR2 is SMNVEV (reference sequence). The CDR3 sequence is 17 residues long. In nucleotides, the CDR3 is TGTGCCAGCAGTCTCCGAGCCGGGGCGGGAGCCCCCGATGAGCAGTTCTTC. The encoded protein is CASSLRAGAGAPDEQFF.

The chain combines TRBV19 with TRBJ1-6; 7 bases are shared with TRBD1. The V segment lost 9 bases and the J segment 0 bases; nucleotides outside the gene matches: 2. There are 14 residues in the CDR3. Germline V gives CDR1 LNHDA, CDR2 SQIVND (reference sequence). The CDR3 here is CASRQGSYNSPLHF. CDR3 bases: TGTGCCAGCAGACAGGGCTCCTATAATTCACCCCTCCACTTT.

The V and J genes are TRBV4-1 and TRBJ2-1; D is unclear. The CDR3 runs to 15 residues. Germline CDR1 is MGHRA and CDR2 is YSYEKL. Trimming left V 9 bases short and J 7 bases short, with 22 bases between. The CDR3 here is CARLQRPTARNEQFF. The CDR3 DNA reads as TGCGCCAGACTTCAGAGGCCAACGGCCAGAAATGAGCAGTTCTTC.

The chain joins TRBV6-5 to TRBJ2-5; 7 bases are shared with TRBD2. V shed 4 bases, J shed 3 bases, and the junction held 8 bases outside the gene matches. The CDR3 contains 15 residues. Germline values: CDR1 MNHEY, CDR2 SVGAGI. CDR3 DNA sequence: TGTGCCAGCAGTTGGACGGGGGGTCATGAAGAGACCCAGTACTTC. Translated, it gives CASSWTGGHEETQYF.

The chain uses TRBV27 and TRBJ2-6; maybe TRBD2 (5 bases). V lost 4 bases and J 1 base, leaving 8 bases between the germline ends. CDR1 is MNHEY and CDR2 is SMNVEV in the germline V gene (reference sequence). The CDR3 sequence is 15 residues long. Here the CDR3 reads CASSYLASGANVLTF. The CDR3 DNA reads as TGTGCCAGCAGTTATCTAGCTTCTGGGGCCAACGTCCTGACTTTC.

The CDR3 reads CASRGLWTGELFF. The CDR3 DNA sequence: TGTGCCAGCAGGGGGCTGTGGACCGGGGAGCTGTTTTTT. The chain uses TRBV27 and TRBJ2-2; D may be TRBD1 (5 bases). The V end was cut by 6 bases, the J end by 5 bases, with 10 bases between. The length of the CDR3 is 13 residues. CDR1 is MNHEY, CDR2 SMNVEV, per germline (reference sequence).

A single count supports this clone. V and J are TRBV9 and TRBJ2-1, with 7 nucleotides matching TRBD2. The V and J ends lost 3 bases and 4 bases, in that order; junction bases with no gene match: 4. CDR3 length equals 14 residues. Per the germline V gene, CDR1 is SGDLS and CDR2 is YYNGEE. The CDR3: CASSAGLVYNEQFF. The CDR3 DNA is TGTGCCAGCAGCGCCGGACTAGTTTACAATGAGCAGTTCTTC.

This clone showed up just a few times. The chain's CDR3 is CASSNWADEQYF. Here the CDR3 DNA reads TGTGCCAGCAGTAATTGGGCTGACGAGCAGTACTTC. The chain uses TRBV11-3 and TRBJ2-7, with D hard to call. Germline CDR1 is SGHNT and CDR2 is YENEEA. Between the trimmed V and J ends, which lost 6 bases and 5 bases, there was a span of 11 bases. The CDR3 is made up of 12 amino acids.